The source of this TCR beta chain is a study of beta chain features in type 1 diabetes. The study, taken as a whole, reports: Among all four CD4+ subsets, Type 1 diabetes patients had TCRB CDR3s that were moderately but significantly shorter.

The CDR3 is made up of 14 amino acids. V was cut by 6 bases and J by 4 bases, with 14 bases left in between. CDR1 MRHNA and CDR2 SNTAGT come from the germline V gene. This clone has only a few counts. What it recognizes is unknown. Reverse transcription of all isolated RNA meant that expressed TCRB transcripts were sequenced. Using immunoSEQ multiplex PCR, the repertoire was profiled, and TCRdb retains in-frame clones only, with some absent. The table shows 550,000 to 850,000 clones, with roughly 13% occurring only once. Input material: naive CD4+ T cells from blood. This clonotype originated in a young man with type 1 diabetes. V usage is TRBV6-4 and J usage is TRBJ2-3; possible D gene TRBD1, 6 bases. CDR3 DNA sequence: TGTGCCAGCAGCCGGGACATCAGCTCAGATACGCAGTATTTT. It specifies CASSRDISSDTQYF.